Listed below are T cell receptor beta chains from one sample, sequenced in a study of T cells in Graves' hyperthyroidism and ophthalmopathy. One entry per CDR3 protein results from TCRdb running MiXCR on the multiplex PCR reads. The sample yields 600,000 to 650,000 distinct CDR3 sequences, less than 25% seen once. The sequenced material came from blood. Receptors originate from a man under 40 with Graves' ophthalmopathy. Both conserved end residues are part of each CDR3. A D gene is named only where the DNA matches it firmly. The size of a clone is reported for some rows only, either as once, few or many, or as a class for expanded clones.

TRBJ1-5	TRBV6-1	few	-	CASSGKVSQPQHF	TGTGCCAGCAGTGGCAAGGTGAGTCAGCCCCAGCATTTT
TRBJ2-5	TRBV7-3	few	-	CASSRGQGPTYQETQYF	TGTGCCAGCAGCCGGGGGCAGGGGCCCACGTACCAAGAGACCCAGTACTTC
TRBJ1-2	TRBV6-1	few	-	CASSEAVGGPLYGYTF	TGTGCCAGCAGTGAAGCTGTCGGGGGGCCCCTCTATGGCTACACCTTC
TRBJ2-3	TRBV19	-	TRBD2	CASSIMAGETDTQYF	TGTGCCAGTAGTATAATGGCGGGAGAGACAGATACGCAGTATTTT
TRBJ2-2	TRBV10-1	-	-	CASSEGGFGELFF	TGCGCCAGCAGTGAAGGCGGTTTCGGGGAGCTGTTTTTT
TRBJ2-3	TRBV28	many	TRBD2	CASSRTSGTSTDTQYF	TGTGCCAGCAGTAGGACTAGCGGAACTAGCACAGATACGCAGTATTTT
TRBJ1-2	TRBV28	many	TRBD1	CASSFIGTGYNYGYTF	TGTGCCAGCAGTTTTATCGGGACAGGGTATAACTATGGCTACACCTTC
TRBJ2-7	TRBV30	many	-	CAWSVPSGDSYEQYF	TGTGCCTGGAGTGTTCCCAGCGGAGACTCCTACGAGCAGTACTTC
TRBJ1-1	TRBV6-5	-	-	CASSYKDGEAFF	TGTGCCAGCAGTTACAAGGACGGTGAAGCTTTCTTT
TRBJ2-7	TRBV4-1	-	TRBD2	CASSQDRPSGSYEQYF	TGCGCCAGCAGCCAAGACCGCCCTAGCGGGAGCTACGAGCAGTACTTC
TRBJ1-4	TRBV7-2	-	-	CASSFGGMSEKLFF	TGTGCCAGCAGCTTTGGGGGAATGAGTGAAAAACTGTTTTTT
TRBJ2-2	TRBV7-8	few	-	CASRSGLANTGELFF	TGTGCCAGCAGGTCTGGCCTGGCGAACACCGGGGAGCTGTTTTTT
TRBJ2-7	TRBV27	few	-	CASSHSPGTYEQYF	TGTGCCAGCAGTCACAGCCCGGGAACCTACGAGCAGTACTTC
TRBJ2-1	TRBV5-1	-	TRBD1	CASSLSFRTGEYNEQFF	TGCGCCAGCAGCCTGTCTTTTAGGACAGGGGAGTACAATGAGCAGTTCTTC
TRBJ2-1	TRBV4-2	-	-	CASSPNSLGVAYNEQFF	TGTGCCAGCAGCCCAAACAGTCTTGGGGTGGCCTACAATGAGCAGTTCTTC
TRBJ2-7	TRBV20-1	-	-	CSARRGGLFEQYF	TGCAGTGCTAGGAGGGGCGGGCTCTTCGAGCAGTACTTC
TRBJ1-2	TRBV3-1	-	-	CASSREGGGRLISYGYTF	TGTGCCAGCAGCCGAGAGGGCGGGGGGCGCTTGATTTCCTATGGCTACACCTTC
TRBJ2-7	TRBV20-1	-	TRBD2	CSARGGISGTYEQYF	TGCAGTGCTAGGGGGGGAATTAGCGGGACGTACGAGCAGTACTTC
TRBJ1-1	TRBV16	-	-	CASGDGGLGEAFF	TGTGCCAGCGGTGACGGAGGACTGGGTGAAGCTTTCTTT
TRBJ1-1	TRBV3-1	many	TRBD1	CASSPGQGRMNTEAFF	TGTGCCAGCAGCCCAGGACAGGGGAGGATGAACACTGAAGCTTTCTTT
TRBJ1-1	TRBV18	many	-	CASSPVELKRNTEAFF	TGTGCCAGCTCACCGGTGGAACTAAAGCGGAACACTGAAGCTTTCTTT
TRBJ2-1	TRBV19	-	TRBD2	CASGTSGTSYNEQFF	TGTGCCAGTGGGACTAGCGGGACCTCCTACAATGAGCAGTTCTTC
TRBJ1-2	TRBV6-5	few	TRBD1	CASSYGTVGAGTDGYTF	TGTGCCAGCAGTTACGGGACAGTCGGGGCAGGGACAGACGGCTACACCTTC
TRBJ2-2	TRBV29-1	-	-	CSVYTGELFF	TGCAGCGTTTACACCGGGGAGCTGTTTTTT
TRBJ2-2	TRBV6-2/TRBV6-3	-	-	CASSYTNTGELFF	TGTGCCAGCAGTTACACGAACACCGGGGAGCTGTTTTTT
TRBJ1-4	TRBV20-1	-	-	CSAIEGGTNEKLFF	TGCAGCGCTATCGAGGGAGGGACTAATGAAAAACTGTTTTTT
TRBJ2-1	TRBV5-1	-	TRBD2	CASSLVAGVYNEQFF	TGCGCCAGCAGCTTGGTTGCGGGAGTCTACAATGAGCAGTTCTTC
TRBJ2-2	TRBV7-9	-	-	CASSPPEGGVNTGELFF	TGTGCCAGCAGCCCCCCGGAAGGAGGGGTAAACACCGGGGAGCTGTTTTTT
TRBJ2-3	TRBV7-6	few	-	CASSPTGEADTQYF	TGTGCCAGCAGCCCTACAGGGGAGGCAGATACGCAGTATTTT
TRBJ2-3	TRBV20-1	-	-	CSAGADTQYF	TGCAGTGCGGGGGCAGATACGCAGTATTTT
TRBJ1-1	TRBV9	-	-	CASSEPLGGVVTEAFF	TGTGCCAGCAGCGAACCATTGGGAGGGGTGGTTACTGAAGCTTTCTTT
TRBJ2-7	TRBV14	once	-	CASSQDVGARAYEQYF	TGTGCCAGCAGCCAAGATGTGGGGGCTAGGGCCTACGAGCAGTACTTC
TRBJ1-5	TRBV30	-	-	CAWSTAGNQPQHF	TGTGCCTGGTCCACGGCAGGGAATCAGCCCCAGCATTTT
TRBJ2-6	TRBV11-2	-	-	CASSLGYQRDSISPSGANVLTF	TGTGCCAGCAGCTTAGGATATCAGCGGGACAGTATAAGTCCGTCTGGGGCCAACGTCCTGACTTTC
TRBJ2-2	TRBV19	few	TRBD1	CASSPGGIPGELFF	TGTGCCAGTAGTCCAGGGGGTATACCCGGGGAGCTGTTTTTT
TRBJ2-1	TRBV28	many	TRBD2	CASSPSLARTYNEQFF	TGTGCCAGCAGTCCGTCACTAGCGCGGACCTACAATGAGCAGTTCTTC
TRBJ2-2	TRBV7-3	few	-	CASSSTGSRTGELFF	TGTGCCAGCAGCTCGACAGGCTCTCGCACCGGGGAGCTGTTTTTT
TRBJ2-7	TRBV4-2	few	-	CASSHLIYEQYF	TGTGCCAGCAGCCACCTCATCTACGAGCAGTACTTC
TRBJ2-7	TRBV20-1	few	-	CSARTSTMSSYEQYF	TGCAGTGCTAGGACCTCTACCATGAGCTCCTACGAGCAGTACTTC
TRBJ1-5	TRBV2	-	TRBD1	CASRGQGIGNQPQHF	TGTGCCAGCAGGGGACAGGGGATAGGCAATCAGCCCCAGCATTTT
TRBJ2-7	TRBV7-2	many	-	CASSSMGARGYEQYF	TGTGCCAGCAGCTCCATGGGTGCTAGAGGATACGAGCAGTACTTC
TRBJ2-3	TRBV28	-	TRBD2	CASSVPASGGITDTQYF	TGTGCCAGCAGCGTTCCGGCTAGCGGGGGCATCACAGATACGCAGTATTTT
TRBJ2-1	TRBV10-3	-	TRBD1	CAISLQGVEQFF	TGTGCCATCAGCCTACAGGGGGTCGAGCAGTTCTTC
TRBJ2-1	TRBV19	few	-	CASSIGGSLYNEQFF	TGTGCCAGTAGTATAGGGGGGAGCCTCTACAATGAGCAGTTCTTC
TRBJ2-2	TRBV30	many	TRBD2	CAWSAYSGSNGELFF	TGTGCCTGGAGTGCCTATAGCGGGAGTAACGGGGAGCTGTTTTTT
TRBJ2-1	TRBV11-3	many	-	CASSLEGDEQFF	TGTGCCAGCAGCTTAGAAGGGGATGAGCAGTTCTTC
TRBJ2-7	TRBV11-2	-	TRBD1	CASSVGQGASYEQYF	TGTGCCAGCAGCGTAGGGCAGGGGGCCTCCTACGAGCAGTACTTC